The 32 T cell receptor beta chains presented below share a single source sample, sequenced in a study of blood T cell repertoires in COVID-19. TCRdb's table, derived via immunoSEQ multiplex PCR, lists solely in-frame clones and lacks some. The sample lists more than 90,000 clones; around 85% were seen once. Sequencing was done on a sample of peripheral blood. All receptors derive from a human donor in a cohort sampled during active COVID-19.

This clone has only one observation. This chain connects TRBV27 to TRBJ2-7; 8 bases line up with TRBD1. The V gene's germline CDR1 is MNHEY and CDR2 SMNVEV (reference sequence). The CDR3 has 16 amino acids. The J segment lost 5 bases and the V segment lost 0 bases, leaving 9 bases of the junction unmatched. This CDR3 reads CASSLSPAGGRNEQYF. In DNA form, the CDR3 reads TGTGCCAGCAGTTTATCGCCGGCAGGGGGCCGAAACGAGCAGTACTTC.

About this clone: At one end the junction does not follow the germline gene, possibly because of a read error. The chain links TRBV19 to TRBJ2-5, with 7 bases fitting TRBD1. CDR1 and CDR2 from the germline V gene are LNHDA and SQIVND (reference sequence). This CDR3 is 15 amino acids long. CDR3 sequence reads: CASSTLWDSQGTQYF. The CDR3 bases are TGTGCCAGTAGTACTCTCTGGGACAGCCAAGGGACCCAGTACTTC.

The V gene is TRBV5-6, the J gene TRBJ2-1, with TRBD2 identical over 8 bases. Germline CDR1 reads SGHDT; CDR2 reads YYEEEE. The J segment lost 4 bases and the V segment lost 0 bases, leaving 6 bases of the junction unmatched. The CDR3 contains 16 residues. CDR3: CASSLDSLAGYNEQFF. The CDR3 DNA reads as TGTGCCAGCAGCTTGGACAGTCTAGCGGGTTACAATGAGCAGTTCTTC.

J is TRBJ1-1 and V is TRBV11-1, with D hard to call. V lost 2 bases and J lost 6, with 10 bases in between. The CDR3 runs to 13 residues. CDR1 SGHAT and CDR2 FQDESV come from the germline V gene (reference sequence). The CDR3 region is CASSLFGDSEAFF. The CDR3, as DNA: TGTGCCAGCAGCTTATTCGGGGATTCTGAAGCTTTCTTT.

A word on this clone: Germline is not matched at one junction end, which may reflect a read error. V gene TRBV11-3 combines with J gene TRBJ2-7; 7 bases fit TRBD2. CDR3 length: 14 amino acids. Germline CDR1 is SGHNT and CDR2 is YENEEA. The CDR3 DNA is TGTGCCAGCAGCTTAGGGGGAGGGCCCTACGCGCAGTACTTC. Its translation: CASSLGGGPYAQYF.

The V and J genes are TRBV9 and TRBJ2-5; perhaps TRBD2 as D (6 bases). The CDR3 has 15 residues. The V gene lost 4 bases and the J gene lost 5 bases, with 18 bases spanning the gap. The germline CDR1 and CDR2 sequences are SGDLS and YYNGEE. As DNA, the CDR3 is TGTGCCAGCAGCCCCGGACCGGGAGAGGTGGAGACCCAGTACTTC. Translated, it gives CASSPGPGEVETQYF.

The gene calls are TRBV2 and TRBJ2-5; no definite D call. Trimming removed 6 bases at V and 4 bases at J, with 9 bases between. Germline V gene data show CDR1 as SNHLY and CDR2 as FYNNEI. The CDR3 is made up of 12 amino acids. CDR3 nucleotides: TGTGCCAGCAGGCCCCAGGCAGAGACCCAGTACTTC. This translates into CASRPQAETQYF.

V usage is TRBV4-3 and J usage is TRBJ2-2; perhaps TRBD1 as D (5 bases). The CDR3 has 18 amino acids. The V gene's germline CDR1 is LGHNA and CDR2 YSLEER. Trimming removed 0 bases at V and 3 bases at J, with 17 bases between. In nucleotides, the CDR3 is TGCGCCAGCAGCCAAGATCACAGGAATAGAGGTCACACCGGGGAGCTGTTTTTT. It translates to CASSQDHRNRGHTGELFF.

This chain joins TRBV14 and TRBJ2-2; 9 nucleotides agree with TRBD2. The CDR3 length is 15 residues. Germline CDR1 SGHDN, CDR2 FVKESK. V lost 3 bases to trimming and J lost 6 bases; unmatched junction nucleotides: 5. CDR3 residues: CASSQGLAPPGELFF. DNA for the CDR3: TGTGCCAGCAGCCAGGGACTAGCCCCACCCGGGGAGCTGTTTTTT.

The rearrangement joins TRBV11-1 to TRBJ2-5; TRBD2 matches 8 bases. Germline V gene lookup returns CDR1 SGHAT and CDR2 FQDESV (reference sequence). The CDR3 loop spans 15 amino acids. J lost 3 bases, V lost 2 bases, and 5 bases had no gene match. CDR3 sequence: CASSLPRAGEETQYF. The CDR3 nucleotides are TGTGCCAGCAGCTTACCCCGAGCGGGAGAAGAGACCCAGTACTTC.

This clone was detected once. This sequence joins TRBV7-9 and TRBJ1-1, with D uncertain. Deletions cut 1 base from V and 4 bases from J, with 10 bases between. The CDR3 spans 14 residues. Germline V gene sequence: CDR1 SEHNR, CDR2 FQNEAQ (reference sequence). The CDR3 nucleotides are TGTGCCAGCAGCTTAGGCCGATACAGCACTGAAGCTTTCTTT. Protein: CASSLGRYSTEAFF.

This chain uses TRBV5-5 with TRBJ2-1; perhaps TRBD1 as D (6 bases). This CDR3 spans 15 amino acids. V was shortened by 1 base and J by 8 bases, with 16 bases between the two germline ends. In germline, CDR1 is SGHKS, CDR2 YYEKEE (reference sequence). The CDR3 sequence is CASSLTGFESYEQFF. For the CDR3, the DNA is TGTGCCAGCAGCTTGACAGGGTTTGAAAGTTATGAGCAGTTCTTC.

The chain recombines TRBV11-2 with TRBJ2-3; TRBD2 agrees at 10 bases. The V gene's germline CDR1 is SGHAT and CDR2 FQNNGV. With 3 bases clipped from V and 1 base from J, the junction kept 4 bases outside the gene matches. This CDR3 contains 16 residues. This CDR3 reads CASSLLGTSGTDTQYF. The CDR3 region has the DNA TGTGCCAGCAGCTTGCTTGGGACTAGCGGCACAGATACGCAGTATTTT.

The chain links TRBV27 to TRBJ2-2; tentative D call: TRBD2 (7 bases). There are 17 residues in the CDR3. Germline V gives CDR1 MNHEY, CDR2 SMNVEV (reference sequence). With 4 bases removed from V and 6 bases from J, the gap between germline ends came to 21 bases. CDR3 sequence: CASSSPSGRGNPGELFF. The CDR3 coding sequence is TGTGCCAGCAGTTCCCCCTCGGGGAGGGGGAATCCCGGGGAGCTGTTTTTT.

This clone has only one observation. This CDR3 reads CASSYHGRGNQETQYF. CDR3 in DNA: TGTGCCAGCAGTTATCACGGAAGGGGGAACCAAGAGACCCAGTACTTC. This sequence joins TRBV6-5 and TRBJ2-5; TRBD1 is a possible D gene (6 bases). Trimming left V 3 bases short and J 0 bases short, with 14 bases between. CDR1 is MNHEY and CDR2 is SVGAGI in the germline V gene. The CDR3 is made up of 16 amino acids.

In nucleotides, the CDR3 is TGTGCCAGCAGTTTCTCATGGCGGGAGATCTCCTACAATGAGCAGTTCTTC. Residues: CASSFSWREISYNEQFF. The chain couples TRBV28 to TRBJ2-1; TRBD2 matches 7 bases. The CDR3 loop spans 17 amino acids. Trimming cost V 3 bases and J 0 bases; bases outside gene matches: 8. Germline values: CDR1 MDHEN, CDR2 SYDVKM. The full variable domain, its missing parts supplied by reference TRBV28 and TRBJ2-1, is DVKVTQSSRYLVKRTGEKVFLECVQDMDHENMFWYRQDPGLGLRLIYFSYDVKMKEKGDIPEGYSVSREKKERFSLILESASTNQTSMYLCASSFSWREISYNEQFFGPGTRLTVL.

V usage is TRBV30 and J usage is TRBJ1-2; TRBD1 is a possible D gene (5 bases). Trimming took off 0 bases at V and 8 bases at J, with 16 bases between the two ends. Germline V gives CDR1 GTSNPN, CDR2 SVGIG (reference sequence). This CDR3 has 14 amino acids. The CDR3 sequence: CAWSVGGIRVGYTF. The CDR3 nucleotides are TGTGCCTGGAGTGTGGGGGGAATCAGGGTCGGCTACACCTTC.

V is TRBV5-5 and J is TRBJ2-4, with no clear D. V dropped 3 bases and J dropped 0 bases, with 7 bases sitting between them. Per the germline V gene, CDR1 is SGHKS and CDR2 is YYEKEE (reference sequence). This CDR3 is 14 amino acids long. For the CDR3, the DNA is TGTGCCAGCAGCTCCGACACAGCCAAAAACATTCAGTACTTC. Translation: CASSSDTAKNIQYF.

V gene TRBV5-1 combines with J gene TRBJ2-2; D ambiguous. The ends were cut back, 0 bases at V and 0 bases at J, with 9 bases in the middle. This CDR3 is 16 amino acids long. The germline V gene encodes CDR1 SGHRS and CDR2 YFSETQ. The CDR3 protein is CASSLAFRTNTGELFF. Written as DNA, the CDR3 is TGCGCCAGCAGCTTGGCGTTCAGGACGAACACCGGGGAGCTGTTTTTT.

The chain links TRBV30 to TRBJ2-5; TRBD2 aligns across 14 bases. V gave up 2 bases and J gave up 5 bases; unmatched junction bases: 10. The CDR3 runs 17 residues. Per the germline V gene, CDR1 is GTSNPN and CDR2 is SVGIG (reference sequence). This CDR3 is CAWSWAQTSGGAETQYF. DNA of the CDR3: TGTGCCTGGAGTTGGGCCCAGACTAGCGGGGGGGCGGAGACCCAGTACTTC.

This chain joins TRBV7-8 and TRBJ2-1, with D perhaps matching TRBD2 (6 bases). Trimming shortened V by 5 bases and J by 7 bases, and 15 bases separated the two germline ends. Germline CDR1 reads SGHVS; CDR2 reads FQNEAQ. The CDR3 contains 14 residues. The DNA for the CDR3 is TGTGCCAGCAGCCCATACCAACGGGGGAATGAGCAGTTCTTC. It codes for CASSPYQRGNEQFF.

The chain joins TRBV2 to TRBJ1-5; D might be TRBD1 (5 bases). The germline V gene encodes CDR1 SNHLY and CDR2 FYNNEI. The CDR3 runs 15 residues. Trimming shortened V by 6 bases and J by 0 bases, and 12 bases separated the two germline ends. The CDR3 sequence: CASSGGGNSNQPQHF. The CDR3 nucleotides read TGTGCCAGCAGCGGGGGGGGAAATAGCAATCAGCCCCAGCATTTT.

The chain employs TRBV6-1 and TRBJ1-2; D is perhaps TRBD1 (6 bases). The CDR3 has 14 amino acids. In germline, CDR1 is MNHNS, CDR2 SASEGT. V gave up 2 bases and J gave up 6 bases, with 13 bases separating them. CDR3 DNA: TGTGCCAGCAGTGAAAGGACAGTGGTGGATGGCTACACCTTC. Residues: CASSERTVVDGYTF.

The rearrangement uses TRBV6-5 and TRBJ2-7; TRBD1 matches at 10 bases. This CDR3 spans 15 amino acids. The junction had 4 bases not matched to a gene; V was cut back by 2 bases and J by 3 bases. Germline lookup yields CDR1 MNHEY and CDR2 SVGAGI. In DNA, the CDR3 is TGTGCCAGCAGTTACCGGGACAGGGGTGACTACGAGCAGTACTTC. Amino acid sequence: CASSYRDRGDYEQYF.

V is TRBV25-1 and J is TRBJ1-5, with TRBD1 matching over 8 bases. V lost 6 bases to trimming and J lost 5 bases; unmatched junction nucleotides: 0. The CDR3 is 12 residues long. Per germline, CDR1 MGHDK and CDR2 SYGVNS. CDR3 sequence reads: CASRQGDQPQHF. CDR3 nucleotides: TGTGCCAGCAGACAGGGGGATCAGCCCCAGCATTTT.

The chain employs TRBV7-9 and TRBJ2-1; 7 bases fit TRBD2. The V and J ends lost 5 bases and 0 bases, in that order; junction bases with no gene match: 13. The CDR3 runs 18 residues. Germline V CDR1 and CDR2: SEHNR, FQNEAQ (reference sequence). The CDR3 coding sequence is TGTGCCAGCAGCCCCCGAGCGGGGCAGGTCGCCTCCTACAATGAGCAGTTCTTC. This gives the protein CASSPRAGQVASYNEQFF.

This clone was observed a single time. The J gene is TRBJ2-7, the V gene TRBV7-2; 11 nucleotides match TRBD2. Looked up from germline, CDR1 is SGHTA and CDR2 is FQGNSA. Trimming cost V 0 bases and J 0 bases; bases outside gene matches: 1. The CDR3 consists of 16 residues. The CDR3 nucleotides are TGTGCCAGCAGCTTAGCGACTAGCGGGGCCTCCTACGAGCAGTACTTC. Translated: CASSLATSGASYEQYF.

The chain couples TRBV30 to TRBJ1-3; D is unresolved. Deletions cut 2 bases from V and 0 bases from J, with 8 bases between. The CDR3 runs 14 residues. Per the germline V gene, CDR1 is GTSNPN and CDR2 is SVGIG (reference sequence). The CDR3 here is CAWSWSTSGNTIYF. The CDR3 coding sequence is TGTGCCTGGAGTTGGAGTACCTCTGGAAACACCATATATTTT.

The sample holds one count of this clone. This chain joins TRBV12-3 or TRBV12-4 and TRBJ2-1; D ambiguous. The ends were cut back, 0 bases at V and 3 bases at J, with 3 bases in the middle. The CDR3 covers 13 residues. The CDR3 DNA reads TGTGCCAGCAGTTTAGCTAGCTACAATGAGCAGTTCTTC. This encodes CASSLASYNEQFF.

This clone was seen more than once but under ten times. The genes are TRBV15 and TRBJ1-3; TRBD1 might be the D (5 bases). Trimming stripped 4 bases from V and 6 bases from J, with 13 bases between. The CDR3 spans 14 residues. Germline lookup yields CDR1 LNHNV and CDR2 YYDKDF (reference sequence). CDR3: CATSIRVLANTIYF. The CDR3 DNA follows: TGTGCCACCAGCATCAGGGTCCTTGCAAACACCATATATTTT.

V usage is TRBV6-4 and J usage is TRBJ2-3; 12 bases align to TRBD2. V was clipped by 0 bases and J by 5 bases; unmatched bases: 6. CDR3 length: 17 amino acids. Per the germline V gene, CDR1 is MRHNA and CDR2 is SNTAGT. This CDR3 reads CASSDSRLAGAGDTQYF. DNA for the CDR3: TGTGCCAGCAGTGACTCCCGACTAGCGGGGGCTGGAGATACGCAGTATTTT.

J is TRBJ1-2 and V is TRBV11-2, with 8 nucleotides matching TRBD1. Trimming removed 0 bases from V and 5 bases from J; junction bases left unmatched: 8. The CDR3 loop spans 16 amino acids. Germline CDR1 is SGHAT and CDR2 is FQNNGV. The CDR3 loop reads CASSLDRQGARYGYTF. The CDR3 nucleotides are TGTGCCAGCAGCTTAGATCGGCAGGGGGCAAGATATGGCTACACCTTC.